The next 23 T cell receptor beta chains were all read from a single sample in a study of early stage breast cancer tumors. Libraries were prepared by immunoSEQ multiplex PCR; TCRdb keeps only in-frame clonotypes and omits some of them. In the table there are 11,000 to 15,000 clones, about 80% of which are singletons. The material sequenced was normal breast tissue next to the tumor. Receptors were obtained from a person between 50 and 60 years old with breast cancer.

CDR3 coding DNA: TGTGCCAGCAGCTTAGCGCCGGGACTAGCGGGGGGGTCCGAGCAGTACTTC. Translated, it gives CASSLAPGLAGGSEQYF. The chain combines TRBV7-6 with TRBJ2-7; 16 positions agree with TRBD2. The CDR3 has 17 residues. Trimming at V came to 0 bases and at J to 6 bases, leaving 5 bases not matched to a gene. CDR1 is SGHVS and CDR2 is FNYEAQ in the germline V gene.

This rearrangement joins TRBV5-6 to TRBJ2-1; the match to TRBD2 covers 7 bases. Germline CDR1 is SGHDT and CDR2 is YYEEEE. V gave up 1 base and J gave up 8 bases; unmatched junction bases: 9. This CDR3 has 15 residues. The CDR3: CASSLRDYPRDEQFF. DNA for the CDR3: TGTGCCAGCAGCTTGAGGGACTATCCCCGGGATGAGCAGTTCTTC.

This rearrangement joins TRBV10-3 to TRBJ2-1; D call uncertain. Per the germline V gene, CDR1 is ENHRY and CDR2 is SYGVKD. The CDR3 sequence is 14 residues long. Trimming shortened V by 6 bases and J by 0 bases, and 9 bases separated the two germline ends. The CDR3 region has the DNA TGTGCCATCAGCCAAGCGAGCTCCTACAATGAGCAGTTCTTC. Translation: CAISQASSYNEQFF.

The chain is built from TRBV27 and TRBJ2-7; the match to TRBD2 covers 8 bases. The CDR3 contains 18 residues. V shed 8 bases and J 3 bases; nucleotides not matched to a gene: 21. Germline CDR1 MNHEY, CDR2 SMNVEV (reference sequence). This CDR3 reads CASAFSSDGAGDLYEQYF. The DNA for the CDR3 is TGTGCCAGCGCGTTCTCGTCCGACGGAGCGGGAGACCTCTACGAGCAGTACTTC.

The chain links TRBV4-3 to TRBJ2-7; 8 bases align to TRBD1. V shed 0 bases and J 1 base; nucleotides not matched to a gene: 5. The CDR3 has 16 residues. The germline V gene encodes CDR1 LGHNA and CDR2 YSLEER. The CDR3 loop is CASSQEATGVSYEQYF. The CDR3 nucleotides read TGCGCCAGCAGCCAAGAAGCGACAGGGGTATCCTACGAGCAGTACTTC.

On this clone itself: Other DNA sequences within the sample encode an identical CDR3. This chain joins TRBV27 and TRBJ2-1; D may be TRBD1 or TRBD2 (5 bases each). The CDR3 has 12 residues. CDR1 and CDR2 (germline): MNHEY, SMNVEV (reference sequence). V gave up 2 bases and J gave up 7 bases, with 6 bases separating them. CDR3 in amino acids: CASSLGGNEQFF. CDR3 coding DNA: TGTGCCAGCAGTTTAGGGGGAAATGAGCAGTTCTTC.

The rearrangement links TRBV11-2 to TRBJ2-3; 7 bases are a match to TRBD2. V was pared by 0 bases and J by 4 bases, with 10 bases of the junction left unmatched. Germline V gene sequence: CDR1 SGHAT, CDR2 FQNNGV. This CDR3 is built from 17 residues. The DNA of the CDR3 is TGTGCCAGCAGCTTAGATCTAATGGGGGGAGGGGCAGATACGCAGTATTTT. It translates to CASSLDLMGGGADTQYF. Filled out from reference TRBV11-2 and TRBJ2-3, the complete variable domain reads EAGVAQSPRYKIIEKRQSVAFWCNPISGHATLYWYQQILGQGPKLLIQFQNNGVVDDSQLPKDRFSAERLKGVDSTLKIQPAKLEDSAVYLCASSLDLMGGGADTQYFGPGTRLTVL.

The V and J genes are TRBV2 and TRBJ2-2; the D gene is possibly TRBD1 (6 bases). V lost 7 bases and J lost 6, with 12 bases in between. Germline V gene lookup returns CDR1 SNHLY and CDR2 FYNNEI. This CDR3 has 13 residues. The CDR3 reads CASTLNRAGELFF. For the CDR3, the DNA is TGTGCCAGCACCCTAAACAGGGCCGGGGAGCTGTTTTTT.

This rearrangement joins TRBV6-1 to TRBJ1-2; D unclear. The V gene lost 3 bases and the J gene lost 4 bases, with 12 bases spanning the gap. The germline gives CDR1 MNHNS, CDR2 SASEGT. This CDR3 has 14 amino acids. In DNA form, the CDR3 reads TGTGCCAGCAGTGACCCCCAGGAGCCCTATGGCTACACCTTC. Protein product: CASSDPQEPYGYTF.

The rearrangement uses TRBV7-9 and TRBJ2-7; 7 bases line up with TRBD2. Germline V gives CDR1 SEHNR, CDR2 FQNEAQ (reference sequence). The CDR3 contains 16 residues. V lost 1 base and J lost 5; bases outside the gene matches: 11. CDR3: CASSLGPAGPTDEQYF. CDR3 in DNA: TGTGCCAGCAGCTTAGGCCCAGCGGGGCCCACCGACGAGCAGTACTTC.

The V and J genes are TRBV5-6 and TRBJ2-1, with D tentatively TRBD2 (5 bases). The CDR3 runs to 13 residues. CDR1 is SGHDT and CDR2 is YYEEEE in the germline V gene. Trimming removed 4 bases at V and 8 bases at J, with 13 bases between. The CDR3 reads CASSADFFDEQFF. CDR3 sequence (DNA): TGTGCCAGCAGCGCGGACTTTTTCGATGAGCAGTTCTTC.

The V call is TRBV29-1, the J call TRBJ1-2, with TRBD1 matching over 8 bases. The CDR3 covers 14 residues. The V gene's germline CDR1 is SQVTM and CDR2 ANQGSEA. With V trimmed by 4 bases and J by 4 bases, 8 bases remained unmatched. CDR3 sequence (DNA): TGCAGCGTTGGATCCGGGACAGGCCTCTATGGCTACACCTTC. Translated, it gives CSVGSGTGLYGYTF.

The chain employs TRBV15 and TRBJ1-5; D gene unclear. The CDR3 contains 15 residues. The germline V gene has CDR1 LNHNV and CDR2 YYDKDF (reference sequence). The V gene lost 0 bases and the J gene lost 0 bases, with 6 bases spanning the gap. The CDR3 here is CATSREQYSNQPQHF. Here the CDR3 DNA reads TGTGCCACCAGCAGAGAACAGTATAGCAATCAGCCCCAGCATTTT.

The chain links TRBV19 to TRBJ1-2, with TRBD1 as a possible D gene (5 bases). Germline-derived CDR1 and CDR2 are LNHDA and SQIVND (reference sequence). The V end lost 7 bases, the J end lost 0 bases, and 9 bases lay between the germline ends. The CDR3 runs 13 residues. The CDR3 region is CASIGGANYGYTF. The CDR3 nucleotides read TGTGCCAGTATCGGGGGGGCTAACTATGGCTACACCTTC.

This clone was observed a single time. The chain links TRBV27 to TRBJ2-3; TRBD2 might be the D (5 bases). The CDR3 is 14 amino acids. V was trimmed by 11 bases and J by 2 bases, leaving 17 bases between them. CDR1 and CDR2 (germline): MNHEY, SMNVEV (reference sequence). CDR3 region: CASWGSVVTDTQYF. In nucleotides, the CDR3 is TGTGCCTCCTGGGGTAGCGTAGTCACAGATACGCAGTATTTT.

The chain employs TRBV9 and TRBJ1-6; D might be TRBD1 (6 bases). The CDR3 is 15 residues long. Germline V gives CDR1 SGDLS, CDR2 YYNGEE. V was cut by 2 bases and J by 4 bases, with 10 bases left in between. The CDR3 spells CASSVSGEYNSPLHF. In DNA, the CDR3 is TGTGCCAGCAGCGTCTCAGGGGAATATAATTCACCCCTCCACTTT.

The chain links TRBV28 to TRBJ2-5; 9 nucleotides match TRBD1. The junction had 8 bases not matched to a gene; V was cut back by 5 bases and J by 4 bases. Germline CDR1 MDHEN, CDR2 SYDVKM. The CDR3 covers 15 residues. CDR3 DNA: TGTGCCAGCAGTACCCCGGGACAGGGTTTAGAGACCCAGTACTTC. Translated: CASSTPGQGLETQYF.

In nucleotides, the CDR3 is TGTGCCAGCAGGAGGGGGCGCGAGAATTCACCCCTCCACTTT. Translated: CASRRGRENSPLHF. The chain couples TRBV28 to TRBJ1-6; 7 nucleotides align to TRBD1. Germline V CDR1 and CDR2: MDHEN, SYDVKM. The CDR3 has 14 residues. J gave up 7 bases and V 6 bases, and 6 bases lay outside the gene matches.

The chain is built from TRBV30 and TRBJ1-1; maybe TRBD1 (5 bases). This CDR3 comprises 17 residues. V was cut by 4 bases and J by 0 bases, with 21 bases left in between. Germline-derived CDR1 and CDR2 are GTSNPN and SVGIG (reference sequence). The CDR3 DNA sequence: TGTGCCTGGAATACATGGCCCCGGGGCCCAATGAACACTGAAGCTTTCTTT. Translation gives CAWNTWPRGPMNTEAFF.

The chain joins TRBV2 to TRBJ1-4; D possibly corresponds to TRBD1 (5 bases). Trimming took off 7 bases at V and 8 bases at J, with 17 bases between the two ends. Per germline, CDR1 SNHLY and CDR2 FYNNEI. The CDR3 contains 14 residues. CDR3 sequence reads: CASTGGGIGEKLFF. The CDR3 coding sequence is TGTGCCAGCACTGGGGGAGGGATTGGGGAAAAACTGTTTTTT.

CDR3 sequence: CASSRGAGANVLTF. In DNA form, the CDR3 reads TGTGCCAGCAGTAGAGGGGCTGGGGCCAACGTCCTGACTTTC. The chain links TRBV6-5 to TRBJ2-6; D is tentatively TRBD1 or TRBD2 (5 bases each). This CDR3 comprises 14 residues. Looked up from germline, CDR1 is MNHEY and CDR2 is SVGAGI. V dropped 5 bases and J dropped 2 bases, with 7 bases sitting between them.

V and J are TRBV5-6 and TRBJ1-6; possibly TRBD1 for D (5 bases). The germline CDR1 and CDR2 sequences are SGHDT and YYEEEE. This CDR3 is 15 amino acids long. V lost 4 bases and J lost 9, with 17 bases in between. This CDR3 is CASSLGTGGGSPLHF. CDR3 coding DNA: TGTGCCAGCAGCCTCGGGACGGGGGGGGGTTCACCCCTCCACTTT. Combining the CDR3 with reference TRBV5-6 and TRBJ1-6 gives the whole variable domain DAGVTQSPTHLIKTRGQQVTLRCSPKSGHDTVSWYQQALGQGPQFIFQYYEEEERQRGNFPDRFSGHQFPNYSSELNVNALLLGDSALYLCASSLGTGGGSPLHFGNGTRLTVT.

The rearrangement uses TRBV6-1 and TRBJ2-7, with D maybe TRBD1 (6 bases). V was trimmed by 2 bases and J by 4 bases, leaving 21 bases between them. The germline gives CDR1 MNHNS, CDR2 SASEGT. This CDR3 comprises 17 residues. The CDR3 reads CASSEQGDRRWGYEQYF. The DNA of the CDR3 is TGTGCCAGCAGTGAACAGGGCGACAGGCGGTGGGGTTACGAGCAGTACTTC.